The 17 T cell receptor beta chains below all came from one sample that was sequenced in a study of T cell responses to AZD1222 COVID-19 vaccine (dated by TCRdb to 2020 to 2022). The time point label, read with the paper, signifies: about 28 days (+/-7) after the second vaccine dose. The library came from the immunoSEQ multiplex PCR assay. Drawn from immuneACCESS, this table holds only the in-frame rearrangements with V and J called that TCRdb kept. Clones are partly lost; checked studies trace under half to an unresolved V gene and leave the rest unexplained. Present in this sample are 160,000 or so clones, 90% to 95% of which were seen just once. The ten largest clonotypes hold approximately 1.5% of the sample. The input for sequencing was peripheral blood, taken 28 days after the second AZD1222 dose. These receptors were taken from an adult who received the AZD1222 COVID-19 vaccine.

This chain joins TRBV2 and TRBJ2-7; D tentatively fits TRBD1 or TRBD2 (6 bases each). Germline V CDR1 and CDR2: SNHLY, FYNNEI. The germline V and J ends were trimmed by 3 bases and 9 bases, with 21 bases remaining between them. The CDR3 loop spans 15 amino acids. For the CDR3, the DNA is TGTGCCAGCAGTGAGGGGGGACACGCTTTTACGAGGCAGTACTTC. It specifies CASSEGGHAFTRQYF.

The DNA of the CDR3 is TGTGCTAGTGGTAAGGGATTCAATCAGCCCCAGCATTTT. Its protein is CASGKGFNQPQHF. The chain combines TRBV12-5 with TRBJ1-5; D unresolved. Per the germline V gene, CDR1 is LGHNT and CDR2 is FRNRAP. This CDR3 has 13 amino acids. With 5 bases removed from V and 3 bases from J, the gap between germline ends came to 8 bases.

This CDR3 reads CASSQAPPLEQYF. In nucleotides, the CDR3 is TGTGCCAGCAGCCAAGCCCCCCCGCTCGAGCAGTACTTC. The V and J genes are TRBV14 and TRBJ2-7; no definite D call. The CDR3 extends over 13 amino acids. V was trimmed by 1 base and J by 6 bases, leaving 10 bases between them. CDR1 is SGHDN, CDR2 FVKESK, per germline.

Points on this clone: Other DNA sequences in the same sample also yield this CDR3. V and J are TRBV12-3 or TRBV12-4 and TRBJ1-5, with unresolved D. CDR3 length: 12 amino acids. Trimming cost V 3 bases and J 4 bases, with 4 bases left between them. The CDR3 loop is CASSFGNQPQHF. In DNA, the CDR3 is TGTGCCAGCAGTTTTGGTAATCAGCCCCAGCATTTT.

The chain uses TRBV19 and TRBJ2-7; D is perhaps TRBD2 (6 bases). V was pared by 2 bases and J by 3 bases, with 23 bases between. Germline V gene sequence: CDR1 LNHDA, CDR2 SQIVND (reference sequence). The CDR3 is made up of 18 amino acids. The CDR3 DNA follows: TGTGCCAGTAGTATATACACAATCGGGACTTCATGGGTCTACGAGCAGTACTTC. Protein product: CASSIYTIGTSWVYEQYF.

The J gene is TRBJ2-4, the V gene TRBV6-5; no clear D gene. Germline V gives CDR1 MNHEY, CDR2 SVGAGI. Trimming took 6 bases from V and 0 from J, leaving 12 bases between them. The CDR3 length is 15 residues. In DNA form, the CDR3 reads TGTGCCAGCAGGGACCAACAGATAGCCAAAAACATTCAGTACTTC. Amino acids: CASRDQQIAKNIQYF.

The rearrangement uses TRBV7-9 and TRBJ1-1, with D uncertain. This CDR3 contains 13 residues. Trimming pared 5 bases from V and 0 bases from J, leaving 7 bases between. Germline CDR1 reads SEHNR; CDR2 reads FQNEAQ (reference sequence). CDR3 in DNA: TGTGCCAGCAGCCCAGACATGAACACTGAAGCTTTCTTT. Its protein product is CASSPDMNTEAFF.

The CDR3 here is CSAGERTSGIYEQYF. In DNA form, the CDR3 reads TGCAGTGCTGGTGAAAGGACTAGCGGGATCTACGAGCAGTACTTC. The J gene is TRBJ2-7, the V gene TRBV20-1; 12 nucleotides line up with TRBD2. Germline V CDR1 and CDR2: DFQATT, SNEGSKA (reference sequence). The J segment lost 3 bases and the V segment lost 5 bases, leaving 8 bases of the junction unmatched. The CDR3 totals 15 residues.

V gene TRBV12-3 or TRBV12-4 combines with J gene TRBJ1-2; D remains unclear. The CDR3 extends over 13 amino acids. Trimming removed 6 bases at V and 8 bases at J, with 16 bases between. The CDR3 spells CASSPWVKIGYTF. CDR3 nucleotides: TGTGCCAGCAGCCCTTGGGTGAAGATCGGCTACACCTTC.

The chain employs TRBV27 and TRBJ2-3; TRBD2 matches 11 bases. Trimming removed 0 bases from V and 7 bases from J; junction bases left unmatched: 15. In germline, CDR1 is MNHEY, CDR2 SMNVEV (reference sequence). The CDR3 is made up of 19 amino acids. CDR3 sequence reads: CASSLSKRLAGGPRNTQYF. The CDR3 coding sequence is TGTGCCAGCAGTTTATCGAAGCGGCTAGCGGGGGGCCCTCGTAATACGCAGTATTTT.

This chain connects TRBV9 to TRBJ2-1, with 11 bases that match TRBD2. The trim removed 1 base at V and 5 bases at J, leaving 2 bases unmatched. This CDR3 spans 15 amino acids. Germline V gene sequence: CDR1 SGDLS, CDR2 YYNGEE. CDR3 region: CASSVSGLADNEQFF. CDR3 DNA sequence: TGTGCCAGCAGCGTATCGGGACTAGCGGACAATGAGCAGTTCTTC.

J is TRBJ2-1 and V is TRBV11-2; the match to TRBD1 covers 11 bases. Germline V gene sequence: CDR1 SGHAT, CDR2 FQNNGV. V lost 5 bases to trimming and J lost 9 bases; unmatched junction nucleotides: 9. This CDR3 is 15 amino acids long. This CDR3 reads CASSPGGQGAGEQFF. The CDR3 nucleotides are TGTGCCAGCAGCCCAGGCGGACAGGGGGCCGGTGAGCAGTTCTTC.

This chain uses TRBV4-1 with TRBJ1-5, with 9 positions matching TRBD1. The V and J ends lost 4 bases and 5 bases, in that order; junction bases with no gene match: 6. The CDR3 is 15 amino acids. The germline CDR1 and CDR2 sequences are MGHRA and YSYEKL. This CDR3 reads CASSLRTGDDQPQHF. The DNA of the CDR3 is TGCGCCAGCAGCCTGCGGACAGGGGACGATCAGCCCCAGCATTTT.

V gene TRBV9 combines with J gene TRBJ1-5; D remains unclear. The germline CDR1 and CDR2 sequences are SGDLS and YYNGEE. The germline V and J ends were trimmed by 0 bases and 5 bases, with 6 bases remaining between them. The CDR3 sequence is 13 residues long. The CDR3: CASSVDWDQPQHF. CDR3 DNA sequence: TGTGCCAGCAGCGTAGATTGGGATCAGCCCCAGCATTTT.

This chain links TRBV11-2 with TRBJ2-5, with D perhaps matching TRBD1 (6 bases). Germline CDR1 SGHAT, CDR2 FQNNGV. CDR3 length: 14 amino acids. Trimming removed 4 bases from V and 3 bases from J, with 12 bases in between. CDR3 sequence: CASSSPPGEETQYF. DNA of the CDR3: TGTGCCAGCAGCTCCCCCCCAGGGGAAGAGACCCAGTACTTC.

This clone was observed a single time. The V gene is TRBV3-1 (or the pseudogene TRBV3-2), the J gene TRBJ2-7, with 8 bases that match TRBD1. Germline CDR1 and CDR2: LGHDT and YNNKEL (reference sequence). The length of the CDR3 is 14 residues. Trimming at V came to 3 bases and at J to 2 bases, leaving 3 bases not matched to a gene. This CDR3 is CASSHWDRPYEQYF. The CDR3 nucleotides read TGTGCCAGCAGCCATTGGGACAGGCCCTACGAGCAGTACTTC.

The gene calls are TRBV27 and TRBJ2-3; D unresolved. Trimming took 5 bases from V and 6 from J, leaving 24 bases between them. The CDR3 has 17 amino acids. Germline assignment: CDR1 MNHEY and CDR2 SMNVEV (reference sequence). The CDR3 DNA is TGTGCCAGCAGTACCCTTTCTCCCCTTGCCCAGGTGGATACGCAGTATTTT. Translation gives CASSTLSPLAQVDTQYF.